This T cell receptor (beta chain) was captured in a study of long-term antiretroviral therapy in people with HIV. The CDR3 contains 15 residues. In germline, CDR1 is MDHEN, CDR2 SYDVKM. Trimming took 6 bases from V and 0 from J, leaving 11 bases between them. Among participants with HIV, every one received treatment in the United States. This clone was seen once. What it recognizes is unknown. General study points: Collection of the blood, which took place between the mid-2000s and the late 2010s, possibly occurred under older ART regimens. Versus controls, repertoires in people with HIV had narrower CDR3 length ranges.

The assay, immunoSEQ v3.0, was run at survey level. Sequencing aimed at roughly 40,000-55,000 T-cell genomes per sample. Clones were sequenced by immunoSEQ multiplex PCR, and TCRdb holds only the in-frame ones, with some missing. The sample records under 15,000 clones, 83% being singletons. The sequence was collected from a man aged 35-49 years with HIV. V is TRBV28 and J is TRBJ1-4; D not resolved. Sequencing was performed on unsorted PBMCs, taken 3.4 years after starting antiretroviral therapy. CDR3 coding DNA: TGTGCCAGCAGCTCCCGGTGGACAACTAATGAAAAACTGTTTTTT. It specifies CASSSRWTTNEKLFF.